The 17 T cell receptor beta chains below were found in one sample sequenced in a study of blood T cell repertoires in COVID-19. Sequencing was performed with immunoSEQ multiplex PCR; in TCRdb, only in-frame clones are kept and a portion is missing. The table has 150,000 to 250,000 clones, about 80% seen once. Sequencing input: peripheral blood. The receptors were sampled from a human donor with acute or convalescent COVID-19. The donor label of this sample is uncertain.

The genes are TRBV19 and TRBJ1-1; the D gene is possibly TRBD1 (6 bases). Germline-derived CDR1 and CDR2 are LNHDA and SQIVND (reference sequence). Trimming stripped 5 bases from V and 1 base from J, with 14 bases between. The CDR3 consists of 15 residues. The CDR3 protein is CASSAFPTGNTEAFF. In DNA form, the CDR3 reads TGTGCCAGTAGTGCCTTCCCGACAGGGAACACTGAAGCTTTCTTT.

The rearrangement uses TRBV6-5 and TRBJ2-1; no clear D. This CDR3 has 16 residues. The germline V gene has CDR1 MNHEY and CDR2 SVGAGI. V lost 3 bases and J 3 bases, leaving 15 bases between the germline ends. Here the CDR3 DNA reads TGTGCCAGCAGTTATACCCGGCAGGCCGGCTACAATGAGCAGTTCTTC. Its translation: CASSYTRQAGYNEQFF.

The chain couples TRBV9 to TRBJ2-5; 9 bases align to TRBD2. CDR1 and CDR2 from the germline V gene are SGDLS and YYNGEE. V shed 5 bases and J 5 bases; nucleotides not matched to a gene: 7. This CDR3 has 14 amino acids. The CDR3 DNA reads TGTGCCAGCAGTAGCGGGAGCGGGGGGGAGACCCAGTACTTC. It translates to CASSSGSGGETQYF.

This chain connects TRBV30 to TRBJ1-2; tentatively, D is TRBD1 (5 bases). Trimming took off 0 bases at V and 4 bases at J, with 18 bases between the two ends. Germline lookup yields CDR1 GTSNPN and CDR2 SVGIG (reference sequence). The CDR3 runs to 16 residues. DNA of the CDR3: TGTGCCTGGAGTGTTTCCAGGGCCATAAACTCCTATGGCTACACCTTC. Translating it yields CAWSVSRAINSYGYTF.

The chain recombines TRBV25-1 with TRBJ2-2; 8 bases fit TRBD1. The J segment lost 1 base and the V segment lost 3 bases, leaving 7 bases of the junction unmatched. Germline V lookup: CDR1 MGHDK, CDR2 SYGVNS. The CDR3 is 17 amino acids. The CDR3 loop reads CASSDLPGTGNTGELFF. In nucleotides, the CDR3 is TGTGCCAGCAGTGATTTGCCCGGGACAGGGAACACCGGGGAGCTGTTTTTT.

The rearrangement links TRBV28 to TRBJ2-7; 8 nucleotides agree with TRBD1. CDR1 and CDR2 (germline): MDHEN, SYDVKM. CDR3 length: 15 residues. V gave up 4 bases and J gave up 2 bases; unmatched junction bases: 7. Here the CDR3 reads CASSSTDRVTYEQYF. The DNA for the CDR3 is TGTGCCAGCAGTTCTACGGACAGGGTGACCTACGAGCAGTACTTC.

This clone showed up just once. The chain is built from TRBV6-5 and TRBJ1-1; D remains unclear. CDR1 is MNHEY and CDR2 is SVGAGI in the germline V gene. Trimming stripped 6 bases from V and 10 bases from J, with 12 bases between. The CDR3 totals 11 residues. The CDR3 protein is CASSLRGAAFF. CDR3 DNA: TGTGCCAGCAGCCTCCGTGGAGCAGCTTTCTTT.

The V and J genes are TRBV9 and TRBJ1-1; 9 nucleotides agree with TRBD1. The CDR3 runs to 15 residues. Unmatched junction bases numbered 3, after V lost 0 bases and J lost 3 bases. Germline CDR1 SGDLS, CDR2 YYNGEE. This CDR3 is CASSVDRGQDTEAFF. For the CDR3, the DNA is TGTGCCAGCAGCGTAGACAGGGGGCAGGACACTGAAGCTTTCTTT.

V and J are TRBV5-4 and TRBJ1-1; D perhaps matches TRBD1 (5 bases). Deletions cut 2 bases from V and 1 base from J, with 9 bases between. The CDR3 length is 14 residues. Germline V lookup: CDR1 SGHNT, CDR2 YYREEE (reference sequence). The CDR3 DNA is TGTGCCAGCAGCTTCGGAGGGGCGAACACTGAAGCTTTCTTT. Translating it yields CASSFGGANTEAFF.

The chain couples TRBV19 to TRBJ1-2, with 8 positions matching TRBD1. J gave up 8 bases and V 6 bases, and 8 bases lay outside the gene matches. Germline CDR1 LNHDA, CDR2 SQIVND (reference sequence). There are 13 residues in the CDR3. Here the CDR3 DNA reads TGTGCCAGTAGCCCTGACAGGGGACTCGGCTACACCTTC. Protein sequence: CASSPDRGLGYTF.

This clone was counted a single time. J is TRBJ2-7 and V is TRBV27; 10 nucleotides line up with TRBD1. J lost 4 bases, V lost 4 bases, and 4 bases had no gene match. The CDR3 loop spans 14 amino acids. Germline lookup yields CDR1 MNHEY and CDR2 SMNVEV (reference sequence). The CDR3 is CASSYPGQGYEQYF. CDR3 nucleotides: TGTGCCAGCAGTTACCCGGGACAGGGGTACGAGCAGTACTTC.

This clone occurred a few times. The V gene is TRBV18, the J gene TRBJ2-6, with unresolved D. Germline V gene lookup returns CDR1 KGHSH and CDR2 LQKENI. CDR3 size: 17 residues. Trimming stripped 3 bases from V and 0 bases from J, with 12 bases between. The CDR3 region is CASSPLPYSSGANVLTF. In nucleotides, the CDR3 is TGTGCCAGCTCACCGTTGCCCTACAGCTCTGGGGCCAACGTCCTGACTTTC.

The chain joins TRBV9 to TRBJ2-1, with TRBD2 identical over 7 bases. This CDR3 contains 16 residues. Germline CDR1 and CDR2: SGDLS and YYNGEE. J gave up 3 bases and V 2 bases, and 8 bases lay outside the gene matches. CDR3 DNA: TGTGCCAGCAGCGTCGACCCGGGAGGACACTACAATGAGCAGTTCTTC. It specifies CASSVDPGGHYNEQFF.

The rearrangement joins TRBV19 to TRBJ2-5; D possibly corresponds to TRBD2 (7 bases). This CDR3 region has 15 residues. V gave up 5 bases and J gave up 4 bases, with 17 bases separating them. Germline loops: CDR1 LNHDA, CDR2 SQIVND (reference sequence). Here the CDR3 DNA reads TGTGCCAGTAGTCTCGGAGGGAGGGGGATAGAGACCCAGTACTTC. Its protein product is CASSLGGRGIETQYF.

This clone appeared many times. The V call is TRBV7-9, the J call TRBJ2-7, with TRBD1 identical over 7 bases. Per germline, CDR1 SEHNR and CDR2 FQNEAQ (reference sequence). V trimming: 4 bases; J trimming: 2 bases; junction bases outside the gene matches: 5. This CDR3 contains 14 residues. CDR3 protein: CASSSRDRAYEQYF. CDR3 nucleotide sequence: TGTGCCAGCAGCTCCCGGGACAGAGCCTACGAGCAGTACTTC.

The rearrangement uses TRBV7-9 and TRBJ2-3, with D maybe TRBD2 (6 bases). The CDR3 is 15 residues long. Deletions cut 6 bases from V and 8 bases from J, with 21 bases between. CDR1 is SEHNR and CDR2 is FQNEAQ in the germline V gene (reference sequence). CDR3 in DNA: TGTGCCAGCAGTGAAGCGAGCGGAGGGGCGCGTACGCAGTATTTT. Protein sequence: CASSEASGGARTQYF.

V gene TRBV30 combines with J gene TRBJ1-1, with 8 nucleotides matching TRBD1. The V segment lost 2 bases and the J segment 4 bases; nucleotides outside the gene matches: 6. This CDR3 is 14 amino acids long. Germline lookup yields CDR1 GTSNPN and CDR2 SVGIG (reference sequence). This CDR3 is CAWSRSGGFTEAFF. The CDR3 DNA reads TGTGCCTGGAGTAGGTCAGGGGGCTTCACTGAAGCTTTCTTT.